This T cell receptor beta chain was identified during a study of OX40 agonist ivuxolimab in advanced cancers. At the level of the study: Patients receiving dose escalation had hepatocellular carcinoma, melanoma, renal cell or head and neck cancer. Of the participants, roughly 40% had some prior anti-PD-1, anti-PD-L1 or anti-CTLA-4 therapy, which was allowed. Three patients showed partial responses: one hepatocellular carcinoma and two cutaneous melanoma cases.

General observations from the study: Partly responding patients at 0.1-3.0 mg/kg showed some of the smallest clonal expansion.

The repertoire was sequenced with immunoSEQ multiplex PCR; TCRdb's copy has only in-frame clones and lacks some. The table records about 69,000 clones, 90% to 95% of them present only once. In regard to this clone: Its antigen is not known.

The CDR3 is 14 residues long. Between the trimmed V and J ends, which lost 1 base and 0 bases, there was a span of 7 bases. Per the germline V gene, CDR1 is MNHNY and CDR2 is SVGAGI (reference sequence). The source was CD4+ or CD8+ T cells sorted from blood, collected in a trial of the OX40 agonist ivuxolimab. The clonotype comes from an adult with an advanced solid tumor such as melanoma, head and neck, liver or kidney cancer. The genes are TRBV6-6 and TRBJ2-7; tentative D call: TRBD2 (6 bases). CDR3 amino acids: CASSYFGSSYEQYF. The CDR3 DNA reads as TGTGCCAGCAGTTACTTCGGGAGCTCCTACGAGCAGTACTTC.